These 27 T cell receptor beta chains were sequenced from one sample in a study of CD8 T cells in Susac syndrome. Reverse transcription used roughly 0.5 to 1 ug RNA and random hexamers. TCRdb passed the immunoSEQ multiplex PCR reads through MiXCR, listing each CDR3 protein once. In the table there are about 300,000 distinct CDR3 sequences, approximately 85% of which are singletons. Sequenced input: CD8+ T cells from PBMCs. The receptors here all came from a human donor with multiple sclerosis.

CDR3 amino acids: CATSDLGLVLNEQFF. Written as DNA, the CDR3 is TGTGCCACCAGTGATCTCGGACTAGTTCTCAATGAGCAGTTCTTC. V usage is TRBV24-1 and J usage is TRBJ2-1; 7 nucleotides line up with TRBD2. Germline CDR1 reads KGHDR; CDR2 reads SFDVKD. CDR3 length: 15 residues. Germline trimming cut 3 bases from V and 6 bases from J; bases unmatched to any gene: 7.

The chain carries TRBV27 and TRBJ2-2, with TRBD2 matching 11 bases. Germline values: CDR1 MNHEY, CDR2 SMNVEV (reference sequence). The V and J ends lost 4 bases and 7 bases, in that order; junction bases with no gene match: 5. The CDR3 length is 15 residues. CDR3 in DNA: TGTGCCAGCAGTTCCATAGCGGGAGGGTTCGGGGAGCTGTTTTTT. Translating it yields CASSSIAGGFGELFF.

The J gene is TRBJ2-7, the V gene TRBV15; possibly TRBD2 for D (5 bases). The CDR3 is 16 residues long. V lost 4 bases and J lost 0, with 16 bases in between. CDR1 and CDR2 (germline): LNHNV, YYDKDF (reference sequence). The CDR3 region has the DNA TGTGCCACCAGCATTTCAGGCGGGTTCAGCTCCTACGAGCAGTACTTC. Protein sequence: CATSISGGFSSYEQYF.

This chain uses TRBV2 with TRBJ1-5, with no clear D. The germline V gene has CDR1 SNHLY and CDR2 FYNNEI. V shed 8 bases and J shed 9 bases, with 17 bases lying between them. This CDR3 comprises 13 residues. The CDR3 DNA reads TGTGCCAGCCGAGGACCGTTCAGGTGGCCCCAGCATTTT. Translated, it gives CASRGPFRWPQHF. Full variable domain (outside the CDR3, taken from reference TRBV2 and TRBJ1-5): EPEVTQTPSHQVTQMGQEVILRCVPISNHLYFYWYRQILGQKVEFLVSFYNNEISEKSEIFDDQFSVERPDGSNFTLKIRSTKLEDSAMYFCASRGPFRWPQHFGDGTRLSIL.

This clonotype was seen a few times. The chain uses TRBV5-4 and TRBJ2-7, with 8 bases lining up with TRBD1. Germline CDR1 SGHNT, CDR2 YYREEE (reference sequence). The CDR3 loop spans 13 amino acids. The CDR3 sequence is CASQGAPQYEQYF. Written as DNA, the CDR3 is TGTGCTTCCCAGGGGGCGCCCCAATACGAGCAGTACTTC.

V gene TRBV24-1 combines with J gene TRBJ2-1, with a tentative D call TRBD2 (5 bases). This CDR3 contains 13 residues. V lost 0 bases and J 14 bases, leaving 13 bases between the germline ends. Germline-derived CDR1 and CDR2 are KGHDR and SFDVKD. CDR3 nucleotide sequence: TGTGCCACCAGTGATTTGTTGGGCTCCGGGGAGTTCTTC. Amino acids: CATSDLLGSGEFF.

CDR3 protein: CASSIWGREETQYF. CDR3 nucleotides: TGTGCCAGCAGTATCTGGGGAAGGGAAGAGACCCAGTACTTC. V gene TRBV2 combines with J gene TRBJ2-5; D is undetermined. This CDR3 has 14 amino acids. Deletions cut 5 bases from V and 3 bases from J, with 13 bases between. CDR1 and CDR2 (germline): SNHLY, FYNNEI. Full variable domain (outside the CDR3, taken from reference TRBV2 and TRBJ2-5): EPEVTQTPSHQVTQMGQEVILRCVPISNHLYFYWYRQILGQKVEFLVSFYNNEISEKSEIFDDQFSVERPDGSNFTLKIRSTKLEDSAMYFCASSIWGREETQYFGPGTRLLVL.

This clonotype appeared a few times. The rearrangement uses TRBV27 and TRBJ2-5; 9 positions agree with TRBD1. This CDR3 contains 15 residues. Germline values: CDR1 MNHEY, CDR2 SMNVEV (reference sequence). Trimming took 5 bases from V and 3 from J; bases not matched to a gene: 7. The CDR3 protein is CASSPIDRGKETQYF. The DNA for the CDR3 is TGTGCCAGCAGTCCGATCGACAGGGGGAAAGAGACCCAGTACTTC.

This chain links TRBV24-1 with TRBJ2-3; D unresolved. V was pared by 1 base and J by 6 bases, with 10 bases between. Germline V gives CDR1 KGHDR, CDR2 SFDVKD. This CDR3 has 14 residues. In DNA form, the CDR3 reads TGTGCCACCAGTGATTTAATTGAAGGGGATACGCAGTATTTT. It encodes CATSDLIEGDTQYF.

The chain recombines TRBV14 with TRBJ2-1; TRBD2 matches at 13 bases. Trimming took 1 base from V and 3 from J; bases not matched to a gene: 15. The germline V gene has CDR1 SGHDN and CDR2 FVKESK. The CDR3 loop spans 21 amino acids. The CDR3 nucleotides read TGTGCCAGCAGCCAAGGGCCTGAAAGAATAGGACTAGCGGGAGTCTACAATGAGCAGTTCTTC. This gives the protein CASSQGPERIGLAGVYNEQFF.

This clonotype has just one count. The chain recombines TRBV9 with TRBJ2-7; 12 bases fit TRBD2. The CDR3 sequence is 17 residues long. V gave up 4 bases and J gave up 3 bases; unmatched junction bases: 11. Germline CDR1 is SGDLS and CDR2 is YYNGEE. CDR3 sequence reads: CASSPGGTLAGGYEQYF. CDR3 DNA sequence: TGTGCCAGCAGCCCGGGGGGAACACTAGCGGGAGGCTACGAGCAGTACTTC.

V usage is TRBV20-1 and J usage is TRBJ2-1; 13 bases are a match to TRBD2. Trimming took 6 bases from V and 9 from J; bases not matched to a gene: 8. Germline CDR1 DFQATT, CDR2 SNEGSKA (reference sequence). CDR3 length: 14 residues. This CDR3 reads CSARTSGSLGEQFF. DNA of the CDR3: TGCAGTGCCCGGACTAGCGGGAGTTTGGGTGAGCAGTTCTTC.

This chain joins TRBV6-6 and TRBJ2-7, with D perhaps TRBD2 (5 bases). The ends were cut back, 3 bases at V and 3 bases at J, with 15 bases in the middle. CDR1 is MNHNY, CDR2 SVGAGI, per germline (reference sequence). This CDR3 comprises 15 residues. The CDR3 spells CASSYKVREGYEQYF. The DNA for the CDR3 is TGTGCCAGCAGTTATAAGGTTCGAGAGGGCTACGAGCAGTACTTC.

The rearrangement joins TRBV4-3 to TRBJ2-2, with TRBD1 matching 12 bases. The CDR3 runs 16 residues. CDR1 LGHNA and CDR2 YSLEER come from the germline V gene. Trimming took 4 bases from V and 2 from J; bases not matched to a gene: 2. The CDR3 nucleotides are TGCGCCAGCAGCCGGGGACAGGGGGCAAACACCGGGGAGCTGTTTTTT. This encodes CASSRGQGANTGELFF.

The chain uses TRBV27 and TRBJ2-7; D possibly corresponds to TRBD1 (7 bases). Germline assignment: CDR1 MNHEY and CDR2 SMNVEV (reference sequence). The CDR3 consists of 17 residues. V gave up 2 bases and J gave up 0 bases, with 17 bases separating them. The CDR3 sequence: CASSLVAGQGGSYEQYF. In DNA, the CDR3 is TGTGCCAGCAGTTTAGTGGCCGGGCAGGGGGGCTCCTACGAGCAGTACTTC.

CDR3 in amino acids: CASSFPSGSLEANVLTF. The CDR3 coding sequence is TGTGCCAGCAGCTTCCCTAGCGGGAGCCTCGAGGCCAACGTCCTGACTTTC. V is TRBV5-4 and J is TRBJ2-6; 10 nucleotides agree with TRBD2. From germline, CDR1 is SGHNT and CDR2 YYREEE (reference sequence). The CDR3 sequence is 17 residues long. V was pared by 2 bases and J by 6 bases, with 8 bases of the junction left unmatched.

A few counts support this clonotype. The rearrangement links TRBV4-1 to TRBJ1-5; D gene ambiguous. Trimming stripped 1 base from V and 3 bases from J, with 10 bases between. CDR3 length: 15 residues. CDR1 and CDR2 (germline): MGHRA, YSYEKL. The CDR3 spells CASSQGRENNQPQHF. The DNA for the CDR3 is TGCGCCAGCAGCCAAGGGAGGGAAAACAATCAGCCCCAGCATTTT.

V and J are TRBV5-1 and TRBJ1-1; unclear D gene. This CDR3 is 16 amino acids long. Germline CDR1 is SGHRS and CDR2 is YFSETQ. The V and J ends lost 4 bases and 0 bases respectively, with 16 bases between them. The CDR3 reads CASSTAESGLNTEAFF. The CDR3 DNA reads TGCGCCAGCAGCACGGCTGAGTCCGGCCTGAACACTGAAGCTTTCTTT.

This chain uses TRBV7-6 with TRBJ2-3; D not certain. There are 18 residues in the CDR3. Trimming took 2 bases from V and 2 from J, leaving 20 bases between them. Looked up from germline, CDR1 is SGHVS and CDR2 is FNYEAQ. CDR3 nucleotides: TGTGCCAGCAGCTTAACAAGCCGGACGGTCCTCCACACAGATACGCAGTATTTT. Amino acids: CASSLTSRTVLHTDTQYF.

The CDR3 region is CSAIGASSYEQYF. The CDR3 nucleotides read TGCAGTGCTATCGGCGCTAGCTCCTACGAGCAGTACTTC. The genes are TRBV20-1 and TRBJ2-7; D uncertain. From germline, CDR1 is DFQATT and CDR2 SNEGSKA (reference sequence). This CDR3 has 13 residues. Trimming left V 4 bases short and J 0 bases short, with 10 bases between.

V and J are TRBV7-3 and TRBJ2-3, with D possibly matching TRBD1 (6 bases). The V gene lost 4 bases and the J gene lost 2 bases, with 13 bases spanning the gap. The CDR3 has 15 amino acids. The germline CDR1 and CDR2 sequences are SGHTA and FQGTGA. Here the CDR3 DNA reads TGTGCCAGCAGCTCGACAGGTTCCTACACAGATACGCAGTATTTT. It encodes CASSSTGSYTDTQYF.

The chain links TRBV11-2 to TRBJ1-4; D unclear. The V end was cut by 1 base, the J end by 3 bases, with 9 bases between. Germline V gene lookup returns CDR1 SGHAT and CDR2 FQNNGV. This CDR3 has 15 amino acids. The CDR3 nucleotides read TGTGCCAGCAGCTTAGCCGGAGGAGCTAATGAAAAACTGTTTTTT. As protein: CASSLAGGANEKLFF.

This clonotype was seen only a few times. This chain links TRBV6-1 with TRBJ2-4; TRBD2 is a possible D gene (5 bases). The CDR3 is 19 residues long. Germline values: CDR1 MNHNS, CDR2 SASEGT. V was shortened by 6 bases and J by 0 bases, with 24 bases between the two germline ends. The CDR3 DNA sequence: TGTGCCAGCAGGTGGAACGGGGAAGATCATCCAATAGCCAAAAACATTCAGTACTTC. The encoded protein is CASRWNGEDHPIAKNIQYF.

There are a few counts of this clonotype. The J gene is TRBJ2-7, the V gene TRBV7-9; D uncertain. Trimming shortened V by 4 bases and J by 6 bases, and 16 bases separated the two germline ends. In germline, CDR1 is SEHNR, CDR2 FQNEAQ (reference sequence). This CDR3 is built from 14 residues. Written as DNA, the CDR3 is TGTGCCAGCAGCTCGGACGGCGGTACTGTCGAGCAGTACTTC. Protein product: CASSSDGGTVEQYF. Combining the CDR3 with reference TRBV7-9 and TRBJ2-7 gives the whole variable domain DTGVSQNPRHKITKRGQNVTFRCDPISEHNRLYWYRQTLGQGPEFLTYFQNEAQLEKSRLLSDRFSAERPKGSFSTLEIQRTEQGDSAMYLCASSSDGGTVEQYFGPGTRLTVT.

V gene TRBV20-1 combines with J gene TRBJ2-7; D is perhaps TRBD1 (5 bases). This CDR3 spans 15 amino acids. The germline V and J ends were trimmed by 1 base and 2 bases, with 15 bases remaining between them. CDR1 is DFQATT and CDR2 is SNEGSKA in the germline V gene (reference sequence). The CDR3 DNA sequence: TGCAGTGCTAGAGGGGTGGGGCGGAGCACCTACGAGCAGTACTTC. This gives the protein CSARGVGRSTYEQYF.

V is TRBV28 and J is TRBJ1-5; D is unresolved. The CDR3 has 15 amino acids. V was pared by 6 bases and J by 7 bases, with 19 bases between. Germline CDR1 MDHEN, CDR2 SYDVKM. The CDR3 nucleotides read TGTGCCAGCAGACATCGTGGGTTTGAGCGGCAGCCCCAGCATTTT. Translating it yields CASRHRGFERQPQHF.

The gene calls are TRBV19 and TRBJ2-1; TRBD2 agrees at 10 bases. V lost 5 bases to trimming and J lost 0 bases; unmatched junction nucleotides: 7. CDR3 length: 17 amino acids. Germline values: CDR1 LNHDA, CDR2 SQIVND (reference sequence). The CDR3 sequence is CASSWTSGPSSYNEQFF. CDR3 coding DNA: TGTGCCAGTAGTTGGACTAGCGGCCCTAGCTCCTACAATGAGCAGTTCTTC.